The T cell receptor beta chain described here comes from a study of blood T cell repertoires in COVID-19. Study-wide context: Samples representing acute and convalescent COVID-19 were sourced from the United States, Italy and Spain. Nucleic acid was either cDNA or gDNA, and it came from T cells, B-cell-depleted T cells, or PBMCs.

V lost 8 bases, J lost 2 bases, and 14 bases lay in between. CDR3 length: 14 residues. The germline V gene encodes CDR1 SNHLY and CDR2 FYNNEI. Original processing notes: Estimation of nucleated cell counts relied on the amplification of reference gene primers. The repertoire was sequenced with immunoSEQ multiplex PCR; TCRdb's copy has only in-frame clones and lacks some. That table is the source of V, J and clone size, and D and trimming were worked out from the DNA. The table lists about 140,000 clones, approximately 88% of them singletons. Source material: peripheral blood. The sequence came from a woman in her fifties or sixties with acute or convalescent COVID-19. The chain joins TRBV2 to TRBJ2-3; D possibly corresponds to TRBD2 (6 bases). The CDR3 DNA reads as TGTGCCAGCGGAGGGACCGTAAACACAGATACGCAGTATTTT. This translates into CASGGTVNTDTQYF.